This T cell receptor beta chain was sequenced for a study of Ad26.COV2.S vaccination and SARS-CoV-2 variants. Study-wide context: The trial was COV1001 and the donor's arm was Ad26.COV2.S.

The CDR3 has 15 residues. The germline V gene encodes CDR1 KGHDR and CDR2 SFDVKD. V shed 4 bases, J shed 4 bases, and the junction held 5 bases outside the gene matches. Stated treatment: roughly 19 received Ad26.COV2.S at low or high dose, single or two shots; several received placebo; per-sample allocation not given. Sampling happened 63 days after the first vaccine or placebo injection. An 18-55-year-old adult in Boston served as donor. Measured with immunoSEQ multiplex PCR; TCRdb has only the in-frame clones, and not every one. The sample has about 330,000 clones, 90% seen once; the top ten hold around 5.5%.

This sample comprised peripheral blood, obtained in a trial of Ad26.COV2.S vaccine versus placebo. J is TRBJ2-5 and V is TRBV24-1; TRBD1 matches 10 bases. The receptor comes from a person between 18 and 65 years old who received the Ad26.COV2.S COVID-19 vaccine or a placebo. The CDR3, as DNA: TGTGCCACCAGTGACCCGGGACAGGGGACAGAGACCCAGTACTTC. The encoded protein is CATSDPGQGTETQYF.